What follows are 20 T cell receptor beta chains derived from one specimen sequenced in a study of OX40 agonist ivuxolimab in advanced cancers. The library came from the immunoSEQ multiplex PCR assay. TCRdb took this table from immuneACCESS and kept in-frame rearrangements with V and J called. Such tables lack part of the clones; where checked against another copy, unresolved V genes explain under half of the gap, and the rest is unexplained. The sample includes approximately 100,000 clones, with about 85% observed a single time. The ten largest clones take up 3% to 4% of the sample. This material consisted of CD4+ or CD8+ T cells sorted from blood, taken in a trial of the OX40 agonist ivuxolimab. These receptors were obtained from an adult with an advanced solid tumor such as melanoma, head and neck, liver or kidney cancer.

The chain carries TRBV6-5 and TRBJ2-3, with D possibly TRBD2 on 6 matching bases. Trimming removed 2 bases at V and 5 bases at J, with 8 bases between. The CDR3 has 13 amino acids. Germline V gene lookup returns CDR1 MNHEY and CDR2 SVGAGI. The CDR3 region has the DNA TGTGCCAGCAGTTACGTCGGGAGAGATACGCAGTATTTT. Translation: CASSYVGRDTQYF.

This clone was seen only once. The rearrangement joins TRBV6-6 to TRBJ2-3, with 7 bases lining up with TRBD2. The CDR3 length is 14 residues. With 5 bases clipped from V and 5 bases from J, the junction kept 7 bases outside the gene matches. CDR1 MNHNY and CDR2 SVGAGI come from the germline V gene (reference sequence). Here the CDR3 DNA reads TGTGCCAGCAGTCGAGGGGTAGCGGGAGATACGCAGTATTTT. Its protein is CASSRGVAGDTQYF.

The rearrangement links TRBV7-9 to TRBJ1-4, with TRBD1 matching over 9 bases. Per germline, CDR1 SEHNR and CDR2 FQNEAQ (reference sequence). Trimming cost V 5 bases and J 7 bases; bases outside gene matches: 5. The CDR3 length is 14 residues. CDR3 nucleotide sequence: TGTGCCAGCAGCGCCCGGGACAGGGCTGAAAAACTGTTTTTT. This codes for CASSARDRAEKLFF.

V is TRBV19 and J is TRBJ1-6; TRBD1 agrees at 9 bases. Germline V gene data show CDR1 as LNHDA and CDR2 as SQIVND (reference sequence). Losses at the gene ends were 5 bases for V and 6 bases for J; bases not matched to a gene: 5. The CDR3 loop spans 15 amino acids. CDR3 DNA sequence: TGTGCCAGTAGTCCGACAGGGGGAGGTAATTCACCCCTCCACTTT. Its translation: CASSPTGGGNSPLHF.

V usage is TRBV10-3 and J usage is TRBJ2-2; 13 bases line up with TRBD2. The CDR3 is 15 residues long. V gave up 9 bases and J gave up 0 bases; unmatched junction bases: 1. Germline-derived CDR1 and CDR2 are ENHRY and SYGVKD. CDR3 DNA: TGTGCCATACTAGCGGGAGGGTCGAACACCGGGGAGCTGTTTTTT. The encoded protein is CAILAGGSNTGELFF.

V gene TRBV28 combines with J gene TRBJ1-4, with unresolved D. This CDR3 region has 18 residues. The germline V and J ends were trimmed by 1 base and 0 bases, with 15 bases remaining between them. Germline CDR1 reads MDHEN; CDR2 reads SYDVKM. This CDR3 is CASSLSNLTPATNEKLFF. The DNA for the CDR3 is TGTGCCAGCAGTTTATCAAACCTGACACCCGCAACTAATGAAAAACTGTTTTTT.

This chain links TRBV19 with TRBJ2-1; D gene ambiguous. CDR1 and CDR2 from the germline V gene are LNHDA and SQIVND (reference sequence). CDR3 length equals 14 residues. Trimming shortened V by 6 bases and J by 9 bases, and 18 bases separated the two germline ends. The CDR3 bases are TGTGCCAGTAGCGAAGGGTTGTTTGTGGGTGAGCAGTTCTTC. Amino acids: CASSEGLFVGEQFF.

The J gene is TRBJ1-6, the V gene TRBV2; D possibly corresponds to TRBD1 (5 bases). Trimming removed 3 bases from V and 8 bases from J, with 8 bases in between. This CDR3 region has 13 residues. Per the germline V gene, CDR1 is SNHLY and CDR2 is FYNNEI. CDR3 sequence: CASSEARDSPLHF. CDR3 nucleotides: TGTGCCAGCAGTGAGGCCAGGGATTCACCCCTCCACTTT. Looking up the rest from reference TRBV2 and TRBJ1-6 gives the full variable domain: EPEVTQTPSHQVTQMGQEVILRCVPISNHLYFYWYRQILGQKVEFLVSFYNNEISEKSEIFDDQFSVERPDGSNFTLKIRSTKLEDSAMYFCASSEARDSPLHFGNGTRLTVT.

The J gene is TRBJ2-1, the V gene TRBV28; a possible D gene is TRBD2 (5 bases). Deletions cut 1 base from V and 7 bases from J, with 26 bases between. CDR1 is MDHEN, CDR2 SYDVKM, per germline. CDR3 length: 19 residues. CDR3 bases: TGTGCCAGCAGTTTATTAGGCCAACTAGGACGGAAAAGGGAGAATGAGCAGTTCTTC. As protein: CASSLLGQLGRKRENEQFF.

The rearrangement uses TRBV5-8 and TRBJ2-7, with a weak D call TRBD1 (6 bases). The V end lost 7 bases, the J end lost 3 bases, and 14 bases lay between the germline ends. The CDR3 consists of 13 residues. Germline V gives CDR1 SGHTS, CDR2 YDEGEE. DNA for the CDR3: TGTGCCAGCCCCGGACAGAATTACTACGAGCAGTACTTC. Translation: CASPGQNYYEQYF.

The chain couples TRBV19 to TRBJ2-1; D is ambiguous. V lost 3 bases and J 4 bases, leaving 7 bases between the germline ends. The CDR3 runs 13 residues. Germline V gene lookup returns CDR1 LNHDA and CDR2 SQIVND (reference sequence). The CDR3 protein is CASSMALYNEQFF. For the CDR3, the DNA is TGTGCCAGTAGTATGGCTCTGTACAATGAGCAGTTCTTC.

The CDR3 spells CASSSIRQGGYNEQFF. Written as DNA, the CDR3 is TGCGCCAGCAGTTCTATCCGACAGGGGGGCTACAATGAGCAGTTCTTC. The chain recombines TRBV23-1 with TRBJ2-1, with 9 bases that match TRBD1. TRBV23-1 is classed as an ORF, of uncertain function. Trimming at V came to 5 bases and at J to 3 bases, leaving 8 bases not matched to a gene. The CDR3 length is 16 residues.

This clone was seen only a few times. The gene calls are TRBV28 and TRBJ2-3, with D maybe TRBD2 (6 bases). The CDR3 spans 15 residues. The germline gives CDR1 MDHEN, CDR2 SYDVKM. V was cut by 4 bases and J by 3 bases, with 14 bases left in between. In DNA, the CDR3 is TGTGCCAGCAGTTCCCCCCGGGGGACGACAGATACGCAGTATTTT. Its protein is CASSSPRGTTDTQYF.

The CDR3 loop reads CASSYRGGRLAEAFF. CDR3 nucleotide sequence: TGTGCCAGCAGTTACCGGGGAGGGAGGTTGGCCGAAGCTTTCTTT. The J gene is TRBJ1-1, the V gene TRBV6-6; D gene unclear. V was trimmed by 2 bases and J by 8 bases, leaving 18 bases between them. CDR1 and CDR2 (germline): MNHNY, SVGAGI (reference sequence). The CDR3 length is 15 residues.

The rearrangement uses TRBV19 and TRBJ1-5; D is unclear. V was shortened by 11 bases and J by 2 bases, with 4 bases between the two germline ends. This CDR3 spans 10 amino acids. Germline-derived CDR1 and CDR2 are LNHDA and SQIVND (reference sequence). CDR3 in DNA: TGTGCCTCCGGCAATCAGCCCCAGCATTTT. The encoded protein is CASGNQPQHF.

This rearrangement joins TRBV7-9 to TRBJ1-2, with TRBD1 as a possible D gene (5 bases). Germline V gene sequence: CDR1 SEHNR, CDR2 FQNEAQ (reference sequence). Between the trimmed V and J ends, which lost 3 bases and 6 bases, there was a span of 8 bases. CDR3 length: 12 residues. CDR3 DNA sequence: TGTGCCAGCAGCTTTTTGGACAATGGCTACACCTTC. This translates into CASSFLDNGYTF.

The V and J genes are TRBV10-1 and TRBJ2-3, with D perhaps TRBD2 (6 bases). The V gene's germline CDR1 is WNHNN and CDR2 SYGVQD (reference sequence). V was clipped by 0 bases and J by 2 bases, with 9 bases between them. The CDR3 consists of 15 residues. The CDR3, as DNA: TGCGCCAGCAGTGAGTCTTTGCGGGACACAGATACGCAGTATTTT. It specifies CASSESLRDTDTQYF.

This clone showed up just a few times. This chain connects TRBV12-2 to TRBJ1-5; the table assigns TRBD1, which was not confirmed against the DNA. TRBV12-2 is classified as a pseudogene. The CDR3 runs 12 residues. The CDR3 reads CASRSAGQPQHF. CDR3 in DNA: TGTGCAAGTCGCTCTGCAGGTCAGCCCCAGCATTTT.

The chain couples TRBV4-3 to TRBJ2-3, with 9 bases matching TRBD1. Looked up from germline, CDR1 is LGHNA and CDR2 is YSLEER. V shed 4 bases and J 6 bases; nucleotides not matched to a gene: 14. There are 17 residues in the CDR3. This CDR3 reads CASSLQLGQGERDTQYF. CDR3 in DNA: TGCGCCAGCAGCCTACAATTGGGACAGGGCGAACGCGATACGCAGTATTTT.

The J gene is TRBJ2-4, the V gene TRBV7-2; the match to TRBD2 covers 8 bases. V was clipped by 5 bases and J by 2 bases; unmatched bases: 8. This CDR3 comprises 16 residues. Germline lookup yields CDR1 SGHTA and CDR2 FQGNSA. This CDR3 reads CASSPPREGPKNIQYF. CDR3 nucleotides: TGTGCCAGCAGCCCCCCCCGGGAGGGCCCCAAAAACATTCAGTACTTC.